Below are 13 T cell receptor beta chains sequenced from a single sample in a study of regulatory T cells in long-lasting Graves disease. Time point: newly diagnosed GD, antithyroid drugs for less than 3 months. PBMC-extracted RNA yielded the TCR library. iRepertoire HTBI primers and Arm-PCR of CDR3 regions built TCR beta libraries. A single record per CDR3 protein comes from TCRdb applying MiXCR to the multiplex PCR reads. The sample contains about 530,000 distinct CDR3 sequences, more than 15% of which appear only once. The same sample was also used in a study of T cells in Graves' hyperthyroidism and ophthalmopathy.

The source was peripheral blood mononuclear cells (PBMCs), collected at new diagnosis, from a patient treated with antithyroid drugs. These receptors were taken from a woman aged 40-60 years with Graves disease.

In its sample, this clonotype was seen many times. This rearrangement joins TRBV20-1 to TRBJ1-1, with unresolved D. Trimming removed 5 bases at V and 1 base at J, with 5 bases between. The germline CDR1 and CDR2 sequences are DFQATT and SNEGSKA (reference sequence). This CDR3 spans 11 amino acids. The CDR3 bases are TGCAGTGCTCGATGGAACACTGAAGCTTTCTTT. It translates to CSARWNTEAFF.

Worth noting for this clonotype: Because it lacks the conserved phenylalanine or tryptophan at the end, this CDR3 is likely a read error. V and J are TRBV28 and TRBJ2-7; D gene uncertain. Trimming left V 5 bases short and J 0 bases short, with 14 bases between. The CDR3 is 15 amino acids. Per germline, CDR1 MDHEN and CDR2 SYDVKM. The CDR3 sequence: CASSGLRAGSYEQYL. The CDR3 bases are TGTGCCAGCAGTGGCCTCCGGGCTGGCTCCTACGAGCAGTACCTC.

This clonotype has at least ten counts. This chain links TRBV2 with TRBJ2-7; TRBD1 agrees at 8 bases. The CDR3 is 14 amino acids. Germline CDR1 and CDR2: SNHLY and FYNNEI. V lost 8 bases, J lost 3 bases, and 9 bases stayed unmatched. The DNA of the CDR3 is TGTGCCAGCCCAAAACCGGGACAGGACTACGAGCAGTACTTC. Amino acids: CASPKPGQDYEQYF.

This sequence joins TRBV7-9 and TRBJ2-7; possibly TRBD1 for D (6 bases). V was trimmed by 1 base and J by 0 bases, leaving 16 bases between them. The V gene's germline CDR1 is SEHNR and CDR2 FQNEAQ (reference sequence). This CDR3 region has 17 residues. The DNA of the CDR3 is TGTGCCAGCAGCTTAGGTGGGCAGGGGCCAAGCTCCTACGAGCAGTACTTC. Amino acid sequence: CASSLGGQGPSSYEQYF.

This clonotype was seen ten or more times. CDR3 protein: CSARRAGANNEQFF. CDR3 sequence (DNA): TGCAGTGCTAGGAGGGCGGGGGCCAACAATGAGCAGTTCTTC. The V and J genes are TRBV20-1 and TRBJ2-1, with D perhaps matching TRBD2 (7 bases). Germline CDR1 DFQATT, CDR2 SNEGSKA (reference sequence). The CDR3 runs to 14 residues. Trimming took 3 bases from V and 5 from J, leaving 14 bases between them.

This chain uses TRBV29-1 with TRBJ1-2; perhaps TRBD1 as D (5 bases). Germline assignment: CDR1 SQVTM and CDR2 ANQGSEA. The ends were cut back, 6 bases at V and 3 bases at J, with 14 bases in the middle. The CDR3 consists of 13 residues. This chain's CDR3 is CSVTDGGYYGYTF. The CDR3 DNA follows: TGCAGCGTGACGGACGGGGGATACTATGGCTACACCTTC.

There are a few counts of this clonotype. The chain joins TRBV29-1 to TRBJ2-7; D is perhaps TRBD1 or TRBD2 (7 bases each). V lost 8 bases, J lost 2 bases, and 16 bases lay in between. CDR1 SQVTM and CDR2 ANQGSEA come from the germline V gene. The CDR3 runs 13 residues. The CDR3 DNA follows: TGCAGCTTGGGAGGGGGCAGGGCCTACGAGCAGTACTTC. This encodes CSLGGGRAYEQYF.

The V and J genes are TRBV5-1 and TRBJ1-6, with D tentatively TRBD1 (5 bases). The germline V gene has CDR1 SGHRS and CDR2 YFSETQ. This CDR3 is 15 amino acids long. Trimming pared 0 bases from V and 8 bases from J, leaving 12 bases between. CDR3 protein: CASSLAGTVYSPLHF. The CDR3 DNA follows: TGCGCCAGCAGCTTGGCCGGGACTGTATATTCACCCCTCCACTTT.

The CDR3 DNA is TGCAGCGCTTGGACAGGGGGTGAAAAACTGTTTTTT. It codes for CSAWTGGEKLFF. This rearrangement joins TRBV29-1 to TRBJ1-4, with 10 bases aligning to TRBD1. After removal of 7 bases from V and 7 bases from J, the junction contained 3 bases not matched to a gene. This CDR3 contains 12 residues. Germline V gene lookup returns CDR1 SQVTM and CDR2 ANQGSEA.

This clonotype was detected ten times or more. The rearrangement uses TRBV3-1 and TRBJ1-1; the match to TRBD1 covers 7 bases. Germline V gives CDR1 LGHDT, CDR2 YNNKEL (reference sequence). V shed 4 bases, J shed 1 base, and the junction held 6 bases outside the gene matches. The CDR3 sequence is 15 residues long. The CDR3 here is CASSPQGIQNTEAFF. CDR3 DNA sequence: TGTGCCAGCAGCCCACAGGGGATTCAGAACACTGAAGCTTTCTTT.

There are a few counts of this clonotype. A much more abundant neighbour one base away suggests this may be a read error. The rearrangement joins TRBV12-3 or TRBV12-4 to TRBJ1-4, with D tentatively TRBD1 (6 bases). The V end lost 7 bases, the J end lost 5 bases, and 11 bases lay between the germline ends. The CDR3 extends over 13 amino acids. The CDR3 sequence is CASKRTENEKLFF. The CDR3 nucleotides read TGTGCCAGCAAGCGGACAGAGAATGAAAAACTGTTTTTT.

In its sample, this clonotype was seen many times. V and J are TRBV19 and TRBJ1-5; a possible D gene is TRBD1 (6 bases). Germline CDR1 reads LNHDA; CDR2 reads SQIVND (reference sequence). The CDR3 covers 15 residues. V lost 3 bases and J lost 2, with 11 bases in between. The CDR3 protein is CASSIWGRGNQPQHF. The CDR3 bases are TGTGCCAGTAGTATCTGGGGGCGCGGCAATCAGCCCCAGCATTTT.

The chain carries TRBV28 and TRBJ1-2; the D gene is possibly TRBD1 (6 bases). The germline gives CDR1 MDHEN, CDR2 SYDVKM. The V end lost 8 bases, the J end lost 1 base, and 23 bases lay between the germline ends. The CDR3 runs to 17 residues. CDR3 DNA: TGTGCCAGCTTCGTATCGGTGGGGGCAGGGGTTAACTATGGCTACACCTTC. Its protein product is CASFVSVGAGVNYGYTF.